The rows below give T cell receptor beta chains drawn from one sample of a study of blood T cell repertoires in COVID-19. Data came from immunoSEQ multiplex PCR; TCRdb stores just in-frame clones and leaves some out. The sample shows some 200,000 clones, around 86% of them seen only once. Sequencing was done on a sample of peripheral blood. These receptors were obtained from a woman aged 40 to 49 with acute or convalescent COVID-19. Each CDR3 is given with its conserved first and last residue. The D gene is left open where the match is weak. Clone size is shown for a subset of rows, as once, few, many or a class of expanded clone.

clone_size j_call v_call d_call cdr3_nt cdr3_aa
. TRBJ2-7 TRBV1 . TGCACCAGCAGTCGGACAGGGAAAACCTACGAGCAGTACTTC CTSSRTGKTYEQYF
. TRBJ2-7 TRBV19 . TGTGCCAGTAGTATTCTACATGGATCTGGACAGTACGAGCAGTACTTC CASSILHGSGQYEQYF
. TRBJ1-1 TRBV10-3 . TGTGCCATCAGTGAAGGCGCAGACAGGACCTCGAACACTGAAGCTTTCTTT CAISEGADRTSNTEAFF
. TRBJ2-2 TRBV29-1 TRBD1 TGCAGCGCTGGGGGACAGCCGTCCGGGGAGCTGTTTTTT CSAGGQPSGELFF
once TRBJ1-2 TRBV10-1 TRBD1 TGCGCCAGCAGGGGGTGGGGACAGCCCTATGGCTACACCTTC CASRGWGQPYGYTF
once TRBJ2-2 TRBV27 . TGTGCCAGCAGTTTATCGTTGCGAGGCGGGGAGCTGTTTTTT CASSLSLRGGELFF
. TRBJ2-5 TRBV9 . TGTGCCAGCAGCGTAGGGCTAGCGATTGGGGGAGAGACCCAGTACTTC CASSVGLAIGGETQYF
. TRBJ2-1 TRBV28 TRBD1 TGTGCCAGCCCCCCTAGGGGACAGGGGAGGGTTGAGCAGTTCTTC CASPPRGQGRVEQFF
. TRBJ2-5 TRBV28 TRBD2 TGTGCCAGCAGTTTAAAACTAGCGGGAGGCCTCGAGACCCAGTACTTC CASSLKLAGGLETQYF
. TRBJ2-1 TRBV24-1 TRBD2 TGTGCCACCAGTGATTTGCCTAGCGGGGGTTTCGATGAGCAGTTCTTC CATSDLPSGGFDEQFF
. TRBJ2-7 TRBV25-1 TRBD2 TGTGCCACCGGGGAAACCGGGACTAGTCTCAGAGAGCAGTACTTC CATGETGTSLREQYF
. TRBJ1-6 TRBV2 TRBD1 TGTGCCAGCAATGGACAGGGTAATTCACCCCTCCACTTT CASNGQGNSPLHF
once TRBJ2-3 TRBV19 TRBD2 TGTGCCAGTAGTATCCAGACTAGCGGGACTAGCACAGATACGCAGTATTTT CASSIQTSGTSTDTQYF
. TRBJ2-2 TRBV27 . TGTGCCAGCAGACACACAGGGGGGGCCGGGGAGCTGTTTTTT CASRHTGGAGELFF
. TRBJ2-1 TRBV6-5 TRBD1 TGTGCCAGCAGTTCCAGGTTGGGACAGACCTACAATGAGCAGTTCTTC CASSSRLGQTYNEQFF
. TRBJ2-7 TRBV3-1/TRBV3-2 TRBD1 TGTGCCAGCAGCCACTCCGGGACAGACTACGAGCAGTACTTC CASSHSGTDYEQYF
. TRBJ1-1 TRBV19 . TGTGCCAGTAGTATACAGGGTGTAGGCACTGAAGCTTTCTTT CASSIQGVGTEAFF
. TRBJ2-5 TRBV6-2/TRBV6-3 TRBD1 TGTGCCAGCAGTTACCTTTTGGGACAGTCAAGGGAGACCCAGTACTTC CASSYLLGQSRETQYF
. TRBJ1-1 TRBV7-9 . TGTGCCAGCAGCTTAACGGTCACTGAAGCTTTCTTT CASSLTVTEAFF
. TRBJ2-7 TRBV6-5 TRBD1 TGTGCCACCGATTCGGGACAGGGTGACGAGCAGTACTTC CATDSGQGDEQYF
. TRBJ2-6 TRBV10-2 . TGCGCCAGCAGGGAACAGGGATACGGGGCCAACGTCCTGACTTTC CASREQGYGANVLTF
. TRBJ1-4 TRBV2 . TGTGCCAGCAGCACAGTGACTAATGAAAAACTGTTTTTT CASSTVTNEKLFF
once TRBJ2-2 TRBV13 . TGTGCCAGCAGCTCGGCCCCTCGGGGCACCGGGGAGCTGTTTTTT CASSSAPRGTGELFF
once TRBJ1-5 TRBV19 TRBD1 TGTGCCAGTAATCCATTCTCAGGGGGCGGGGGAGGCAATCAGCCCCAGCATTTT CASNPFSGGGGGNQPQHF
. TRBJ1-4 TRBV2 . TGTGCCACCCGAATAGGGGCGCGGGACGCCTATGAAAAACTGTTTTTT CATRIGARDAYEKLFF
. TRBJ1-3 TRBV12-3/TRBV12-4 . TGTGCCAGCAGTCTGACGAGGGAGGCCATATATTTT CASSLTREAIYF